Listed below are T cell receptor beta chains from one sample, sequenced in a study of Ad26.COV2.S vaccination and SARS-CoV-2 variants. TCRdb's table, derived via immunoSEQ multiplex PCR, lists solely in-frame clones and lacks some. The table records around 240,000 clones, approximately 87% of them present only once. Specimen: peripheral blood, collected in a trial of Ad26.COV2.S vaccine versus placebo. The origin of the receptors is a person aged 18-65 years who received the Ad26.COV2.S COVID-19 vaccine or a placebo. CDR3s include the opening cysteine and the closing phenylalanine or tryptophan. Each record gives: J gene, V gene, D gene, clone size, CDR3 DNA, CDR3 protein. The D gene is left open where the match is weak. Size tells how often a clone was seen (once, few, many) or the class of an expanded clone, and some rows leave it out.

TRBJ2-1 TRBV28 . . TGTGCCAGCAGACCAGGGGGGGCGGGAGGTTTATATGAGCAGTTCTTC CASRPGGAGGLYEQFF
TRBJ2-7 TRBV4-2 . . TGTGCCAGCAGCCAAGACCCCGAAGGAAACGAGCAGTACTTC CASSQDPEGNEQYF
TRBJ2-2 TRBV7-6 TRBD2 . TGTGCCAGCAGCCGGATGGGGGGAGGCGGGGGCACCGGGGAGCTGTTTTTT CASSRMGGGGGTGELFF
TRBJ1-1 TRBV19 . . TGTGCCAGTAGTATAGATTGGTCAGGGACTCGGTTAAAGAACACTGAAGCTTTCTTT CASSIDWSGTRLKNTEAFF
TRBJ1-1 TRBV24-1 . few TGTGCCACCAGTGATCCTCTTGGGGGAGCTTTCTTT CATSDPLGGAFF
TRBJ1-2 TRBV28 TRBD1 . TGTGCCAGCAGTTTATTTAGTTGGCGACAGGGTAACTATGGCTACACCTTC CASSLFSWRQGNYGYTF
TRBJ1-4 TRBV5-6 . . TGTGCCAGCACCAGACGGGTGGGGGGCGCAAATGAAAAACTGTTTTTT CASTRRVGGANEKLFF
TRBJ2-7 TRBV6-5 TRBD1 . TGTGCCAGCAGTCGGACAGGGGCTTTCTACGAGCAGTACTTC CASSRTGAFYEQYF
TRBJ1-2 TRBV29-1 TRBD1 . TGCAGCGTTGAAGATCCGGCGCAGGGGGGCAACTATGGCTACACCTTC CSVEDPAQGGNYGYTF
TRBJ1-3 TRBV2 TRBD1 few TGTGCCAGCAGGGGACAGCTCTCTGGAAACACCATATATTTT CASRGQLSGNTIYF
TRBJ2-3 TRBV3-1/TRBV3-2 . . TGTGCCAGCAGCCCGCACCGACAGCCAAGCAGCACAGATACGCAGTATTTT CASSPHRQPSSTDTQYF
TRBJ2-1 TRBV4-1 . . TGCGCCAGCAGCCATGTTAGTAGCTCCTACAATGAGCAGTTCTTC CASSHVSSSYNEQFF
TRBJ1-1 TRBV19 . . TGTGCCAGTAGTATCCCCACCATCAACACTGAAGCTTTCTTT CASSIPTINTEAFF
TRBJ1-2 TRBV28 TRBD1 . TGTGCCAGCAGTGTCCCGGGACAGATCTATGGCTACACCTTC CASSVPGQIYGYTF
TRBJ1-3 TRBV9 . . TGTGCCAGCAGCGTAGGTAACAGCTTATTCTCTGGAAACACCATATATTTT CASSVGNSLFSGNTIYF
TRBJ2-1 TRBV5-6 . once TGTGCCAGCACCCCTCCAACAAGCGGTGAGCAGTTCTTC CASTPPTSGEQFF